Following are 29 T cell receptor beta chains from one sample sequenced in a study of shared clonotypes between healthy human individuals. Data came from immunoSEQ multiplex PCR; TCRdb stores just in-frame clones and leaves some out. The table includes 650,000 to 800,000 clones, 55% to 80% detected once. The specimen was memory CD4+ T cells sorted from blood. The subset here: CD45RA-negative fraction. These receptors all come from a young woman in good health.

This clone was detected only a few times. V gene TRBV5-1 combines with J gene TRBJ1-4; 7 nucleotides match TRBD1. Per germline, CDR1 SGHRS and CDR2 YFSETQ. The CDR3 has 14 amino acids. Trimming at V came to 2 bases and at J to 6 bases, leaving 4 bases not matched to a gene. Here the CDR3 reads CASSLRDSDEKLFF. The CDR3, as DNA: TGCGCCAGCAGCTTACGGGACAGCGATGAAAAACTGTTTTTT.

For the CDR3, the DNA is TGTGCCAGCAGTTACAGCCACCAAGAGACCCAGTACTTC. Its protein product is CASSYSHQETQYF. V usage is TRBV25-1 and J usage is TRBJ2-5; D unresolved. Trimming removed 5 bases from V and 0 bases from J, with 7 bases in between. Germline assignment: CDR1 MGHDK and CDR2 SYGVNS. The CDR3 loop spans 13 amino acids.

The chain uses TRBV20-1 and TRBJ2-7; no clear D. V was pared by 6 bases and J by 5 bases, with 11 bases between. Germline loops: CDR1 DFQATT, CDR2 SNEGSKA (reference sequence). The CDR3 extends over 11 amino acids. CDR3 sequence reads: CSAGSEHEQYF. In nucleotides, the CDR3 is TGCAGTGCCGGAAGCGAACACGAGCAGTACTTC.

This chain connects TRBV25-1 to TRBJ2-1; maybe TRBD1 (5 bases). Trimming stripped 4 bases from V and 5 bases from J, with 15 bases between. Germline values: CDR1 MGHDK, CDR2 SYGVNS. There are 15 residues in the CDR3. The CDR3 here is CASSGDSLGNNEQFF. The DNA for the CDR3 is TGTGCCAGCAGTGGCGACAGCCTAGGGAACAATGAGCAGTTCTTC.

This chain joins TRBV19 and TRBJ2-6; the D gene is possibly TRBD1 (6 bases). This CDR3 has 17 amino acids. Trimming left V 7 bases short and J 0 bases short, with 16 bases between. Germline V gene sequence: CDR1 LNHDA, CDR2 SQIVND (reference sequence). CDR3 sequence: CASIRGSLVSGANVLTF. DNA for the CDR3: TGTGCCAGTATCAGGGGCTCTCTGGTCTCTGGGGCCAACGTCCTGACTTTC. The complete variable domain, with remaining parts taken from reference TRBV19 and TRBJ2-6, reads DGGITQSPKYLFRKEGQNVTLSCEQNLNHDAMYWYRQDPGQGLRLIYYSQIVNDFQKGDIAEGYSVSREKKESFPLTVTSAQKNPTAFYLCASIRGSLVSGANVLTFGAGSRLTVL.

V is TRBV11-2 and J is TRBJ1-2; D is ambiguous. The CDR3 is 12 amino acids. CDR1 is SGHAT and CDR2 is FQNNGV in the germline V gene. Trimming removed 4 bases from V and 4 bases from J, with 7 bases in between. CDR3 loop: CASSSTFYGYTF. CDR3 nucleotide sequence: TGTGCCAGCAGCTCGACCTTCTATGGCTACACCTTC.

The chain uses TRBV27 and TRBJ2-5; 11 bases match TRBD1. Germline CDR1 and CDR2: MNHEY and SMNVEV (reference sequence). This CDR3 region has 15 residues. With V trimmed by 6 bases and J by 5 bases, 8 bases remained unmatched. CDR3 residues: CASRSGTGGFETQYF. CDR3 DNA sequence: TGTGCCAGCAGATCCGGGACAGGGGGTTTCGAGACCCAGTACTTC.

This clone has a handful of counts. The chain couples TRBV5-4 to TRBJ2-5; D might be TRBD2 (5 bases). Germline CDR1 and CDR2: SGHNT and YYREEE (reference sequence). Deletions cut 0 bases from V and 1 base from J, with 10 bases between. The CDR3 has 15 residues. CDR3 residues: CASSLVGVRQETQYF. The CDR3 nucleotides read TGTGCCAGCAGCTTGGTCGGGGTCCGCCAAGAGACCCAGTACTTC.

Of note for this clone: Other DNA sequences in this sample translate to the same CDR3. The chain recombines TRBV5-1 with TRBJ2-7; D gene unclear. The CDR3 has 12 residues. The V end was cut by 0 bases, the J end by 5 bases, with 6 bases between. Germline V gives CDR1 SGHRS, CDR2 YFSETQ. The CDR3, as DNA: TGCGCCAGCAGCTTGGGACTCGACGAGCAGTACTTC. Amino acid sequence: CASSLGLDEQYF.

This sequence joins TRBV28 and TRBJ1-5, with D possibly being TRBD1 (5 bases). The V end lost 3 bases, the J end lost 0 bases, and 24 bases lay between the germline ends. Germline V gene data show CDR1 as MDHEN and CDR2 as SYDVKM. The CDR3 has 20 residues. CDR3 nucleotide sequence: TGTGCCAGCAGTTTCGCCCTTAGAGGGGTCTTTGGAGGTAGCAATCAGCCCCAGCATTTT. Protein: CASSFALRGVFGGSNQPQHF.

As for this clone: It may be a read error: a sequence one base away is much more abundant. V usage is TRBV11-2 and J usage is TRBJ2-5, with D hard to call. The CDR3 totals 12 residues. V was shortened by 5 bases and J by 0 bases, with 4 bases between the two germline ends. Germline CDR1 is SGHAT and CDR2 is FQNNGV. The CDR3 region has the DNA TGTGCCAGCAGCCTGTACCAAGAGACCCAGTACTTC. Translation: CASSLYQETQYF.

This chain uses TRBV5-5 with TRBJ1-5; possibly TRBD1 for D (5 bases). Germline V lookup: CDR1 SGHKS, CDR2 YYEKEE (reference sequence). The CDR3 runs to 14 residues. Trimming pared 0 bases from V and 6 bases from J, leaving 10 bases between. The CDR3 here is CASSLDRTIQPQHF. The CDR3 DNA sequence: TGTGCCAGCAGCTTGGACAGGACAATTCAGCCCCAGCATTTT. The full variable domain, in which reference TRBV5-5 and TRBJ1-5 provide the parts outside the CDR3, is DAGVTQSPTHLIKTRGQQVTLRCSPISGHKSVSWYQQVLGQGPQFIFQYYEKEERGRGNFPDRFSARQFPNYSSELNVNALLLGDSALYLCASSLDRTIQPQHFGDGTRLSIL.

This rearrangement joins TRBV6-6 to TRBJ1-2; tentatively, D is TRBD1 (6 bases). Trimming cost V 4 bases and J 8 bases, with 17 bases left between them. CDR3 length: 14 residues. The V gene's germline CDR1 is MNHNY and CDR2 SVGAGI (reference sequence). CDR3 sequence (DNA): TGTGCCAGCAGTTTACGGACAGACGCTAAGGGCTACACCTTC. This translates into CASSLRTDAKGYTF.

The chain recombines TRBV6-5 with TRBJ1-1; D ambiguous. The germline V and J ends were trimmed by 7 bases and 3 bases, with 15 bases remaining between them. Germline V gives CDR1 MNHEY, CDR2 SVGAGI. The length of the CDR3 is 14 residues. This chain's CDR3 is CASNSAAVYTEAFF. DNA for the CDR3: TGTGCCAGCAACTCCGCTGCGGTGTACACTGAAGCTTTCTTT.

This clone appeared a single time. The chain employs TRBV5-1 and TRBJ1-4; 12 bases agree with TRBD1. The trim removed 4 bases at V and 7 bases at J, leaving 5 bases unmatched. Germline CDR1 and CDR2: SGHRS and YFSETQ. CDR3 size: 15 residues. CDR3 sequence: CASSQGQGAVEKLFF. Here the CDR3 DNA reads TGCGCCAGCAGCCAGGGACAGGGGGCGGTTGAAAAACTGTTTTTT.

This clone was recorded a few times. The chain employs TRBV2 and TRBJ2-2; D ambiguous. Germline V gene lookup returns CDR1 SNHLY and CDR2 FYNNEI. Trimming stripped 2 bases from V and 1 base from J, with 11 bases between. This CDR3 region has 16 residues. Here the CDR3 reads CASSEIGQLNTGELFF. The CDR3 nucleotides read TGTGCCAGCAGTGAAATTGGGCAGTTGAACACCGGGGAGCTGTTTTTT.

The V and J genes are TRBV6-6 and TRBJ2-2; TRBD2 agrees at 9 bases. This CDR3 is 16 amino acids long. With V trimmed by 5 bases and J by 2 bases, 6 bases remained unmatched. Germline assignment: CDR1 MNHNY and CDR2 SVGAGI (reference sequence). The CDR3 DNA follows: TGTGCCAGCAGTGTACCTAGCGGGACAAACACCGGGGAGCTGTTTTTT. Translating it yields CASSVPSGTNTGELFF.

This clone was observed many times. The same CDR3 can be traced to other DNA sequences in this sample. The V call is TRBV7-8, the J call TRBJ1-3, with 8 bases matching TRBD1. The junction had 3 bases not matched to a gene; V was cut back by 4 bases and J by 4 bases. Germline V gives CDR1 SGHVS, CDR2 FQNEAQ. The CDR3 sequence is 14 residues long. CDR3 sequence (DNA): TGTGCCAGCAGCTCCCAGGGGGCGGGAAACACCATATATTTT. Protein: CASSSQGAGNTIYF.

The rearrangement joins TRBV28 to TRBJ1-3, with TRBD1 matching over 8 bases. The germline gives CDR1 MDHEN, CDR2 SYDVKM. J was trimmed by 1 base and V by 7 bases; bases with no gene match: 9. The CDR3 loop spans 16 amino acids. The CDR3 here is CASKNQGAVSGNTIYF. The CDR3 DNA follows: TGTGCCAGCAAGAATCAGGGGGCCGTTTCTGGAAACACCATATATTTT.

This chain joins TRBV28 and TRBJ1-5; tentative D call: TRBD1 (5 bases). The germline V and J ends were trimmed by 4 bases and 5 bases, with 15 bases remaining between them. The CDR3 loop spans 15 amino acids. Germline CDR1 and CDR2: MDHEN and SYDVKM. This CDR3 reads CASSSMWGGDQPQHF. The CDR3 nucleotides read TGTGCCAGCAGTTCCATGTGGGGGGGGGATCAGCCCCAGCATTTT.

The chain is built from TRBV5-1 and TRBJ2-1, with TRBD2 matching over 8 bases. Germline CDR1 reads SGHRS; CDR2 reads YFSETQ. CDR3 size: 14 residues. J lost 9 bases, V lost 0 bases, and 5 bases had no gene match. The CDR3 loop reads CASSLVGLDGEQFF. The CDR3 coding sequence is TGCGCCAGCAGCTTGGTGGGACTAGACGGTGAGCAGTTCTTC. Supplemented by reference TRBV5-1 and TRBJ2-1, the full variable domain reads KAGVTQTPRYLIKTRGQQVTLSCSPISGHRSVSWYQQTPGQGLQFLFEYFSETQRNKGNFPGRFSGRQFSNSRSEMNVSTLELGDSALYLCASSLVGLDGEQFFGPGTRLTVL.

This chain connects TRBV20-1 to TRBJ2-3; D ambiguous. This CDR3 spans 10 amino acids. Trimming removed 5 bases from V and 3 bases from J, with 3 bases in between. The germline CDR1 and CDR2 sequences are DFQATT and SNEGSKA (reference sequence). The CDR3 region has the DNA TGCAGTGCTGGGACAGATACGCAGTATTTT. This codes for CSAGTDTQYF.

CDR3 protein: CASSEFGASSYEQYF. The CDR3 nucleotides are TGTGCCAGCAGTGAATTTGGGGCATCAAGCTACGAGCAGTACTTC. The V call is TRBV25-1, the J call TRBJ2-7; D perhaps matches TRBD1 (5 bases). Looked up from germline, CDR1 is MGHDK and CDR2 is SYGVNS. CDR3 length: 15 residues. The ends were cut back, 1 base at V and 3 bases at J, with 13 bases in the middle.

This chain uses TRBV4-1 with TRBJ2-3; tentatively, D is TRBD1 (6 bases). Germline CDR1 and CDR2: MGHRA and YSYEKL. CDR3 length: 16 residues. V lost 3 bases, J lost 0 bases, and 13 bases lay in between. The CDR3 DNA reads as TGCGCCAGCAGCCAGGGACAAGGCGGGAGCACAGATACGCAGTATTTT. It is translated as CASSQGQGGSTDTQYF.

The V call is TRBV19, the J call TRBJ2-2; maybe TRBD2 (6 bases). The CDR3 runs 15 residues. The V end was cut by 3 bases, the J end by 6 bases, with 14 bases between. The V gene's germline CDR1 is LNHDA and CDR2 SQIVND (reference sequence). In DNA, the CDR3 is TGTGCCAGTAGTATTTCGCGGGAAGGGGCCGGGGAGCTGTTTTTT. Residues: CASSISREGAGELFF.

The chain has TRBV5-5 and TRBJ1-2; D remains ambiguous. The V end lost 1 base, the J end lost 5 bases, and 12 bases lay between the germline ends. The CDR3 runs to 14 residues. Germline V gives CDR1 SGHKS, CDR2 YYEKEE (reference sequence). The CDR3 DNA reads TGTGCCAGCAGCTTGTCACCTACTTCTTATGGCTACACCTTC. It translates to CASSLSPTSYGYTF.

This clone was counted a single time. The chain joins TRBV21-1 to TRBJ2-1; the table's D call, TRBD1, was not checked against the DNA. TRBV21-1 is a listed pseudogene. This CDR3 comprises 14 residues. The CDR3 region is CASEGVSFCNEQFF. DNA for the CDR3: TGTGCCAGCGAAGGGGTTAGCTTCTGCAATGAGCAGTTCTTC.

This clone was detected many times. CDR3 protein: CASSILTGTSGIEQYF. CDR3 DNA sequence: TGTGCCAGTAGTATATTAACCGGGACTAGCGGGATCGAGCAGTACTTC. V is TRBV19 and J is TRBJ2-7; 13 nucleotides match TRBD2. The ends lost 2 bases at V and 6 bases at J; junction bases unmatched: 7. There are 16 residues in the CDR3. The germline V gene has CDR1 LNHDA and CDR2 SQIVND (reference sequence).

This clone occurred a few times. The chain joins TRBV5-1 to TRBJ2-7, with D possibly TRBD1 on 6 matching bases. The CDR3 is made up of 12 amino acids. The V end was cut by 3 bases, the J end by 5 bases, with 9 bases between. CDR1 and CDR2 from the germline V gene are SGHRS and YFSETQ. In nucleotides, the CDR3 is TGCGCCAGCAGCTCGGACAGCCACGAGCAGTACTTC. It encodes CASSSDSHEQYF. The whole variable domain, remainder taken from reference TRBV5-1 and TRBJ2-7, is KAGVTQTPRYLIKTRGQQVTLSCSPISGHRSVSWYQQTPGQGLQFLFEYFSETQRNKGNFPGRFSGRQFSNSRSEMNVSTLELGDSALYLCASSSDSHEQYFGPGTRLTVT.